The source of this T cell receptor (beta chain) is a study of T cell responses to AZD1222 COVID-19 vaccine. V shed 2 bases and J shed 8 bases, with 3 bases lying between them. CDR1 is ENHRY, CDR2 SYGVKD, per germline. The CDR3 has 11 amino acids. Data came from immunoSEQ multiplex PCR; TCRdb stores just in-frame clones and leaves some out. The data hold tens of thousands of clones, with roughly 89% observed a single time. The sequence came from an adult in good health. The sample was peripheral blood, taken on day 0 of AZD1222 vaccination. This chain connects TRBV10-3 to TRBJ1-4; D unresolved. The chain's CDR3 is CAISEGEKLFF. CDR3 bases: TGTGCCATCAGTGAGGGGGAAAAACTGTTTTTT.